What follows is one TCR beta chain and its context. Assay: immunoSEQ multiplex PCR; the TCRdb copy retains only in-frame clones and omits some. The sample contains 540,000 or so clones, roughly 74% of which appear only once. The CDR3 is 11 amino acids. V was pared by 7 bases and J by 6 bases, with 4 bases of the junction left unmatched. In germline, CDR1 is DFQATT, CDR2 SNEGSKA (reference sequence). The data stem from a study of shared T cell receptors in the human thymus. This sample also appeared in a second study, on human thymus T cells. Turning to that study: Resections obtained during corrective heart surgery supplied the thymus tissue. Thymic and blood repertoires appeared to display a bias in their usage of V and J genes.

This clonotype originated in a boy younger than two with a congenital heart defect. Sequenced material: thymocytes. The rearrangement joins TRBV20-1 to TRBJ1-1, with 8 positions matching TRBD1. Here the CDR3 DNA reads TGCAGTGTTATACAGGGGGCTGAAGCTTTCTTT. This codes for CSVIQGAEAFF.